This TCR beta chain was captured by sequencing in a study of T-cell memory formation after mild COVID-19 (dated by TCRdb to the early 2020s). Concerning the study at large: Most TCR sequence clusters were specific to one of the two donors. Longitudinal TCRalpha and TCRbeta repertoire sequencing tracked T-cell clones expanding and contracting after mild COVID-19 in two donors. The cohort was made up of two young adult volunteers, one female and one male, who were previously healthy. Study-wide conclusions, independent of this receptor: Some responding clones were found in pre-infection memory, which suggests that pre-existing cross-reactive memory T cells took part in the SARS-CoV-2 response. Contracting CD4+ clones were found mainly in CM and EM memory subsets, while CD8+ clones were enriched in EMRA. The second-wave clones that peaked on day 37 were not confirmed to be SARS-CoV-2 specific. The study covered only a couple of mild cases, and larger cohorts including severe cases with pre-infection samples were considered necessary. Balanced CD4/CD8 phenotypes were observed for clones contracting from day 15 to 85, whereas a bias towards CD4+ was observed for a second wave of clones expanding from day 15 to 37.

TCRdb shows the sequencer as Illumina NovaSeq 6000. Using 5'RACE with constant-segment primers, TCRalpha and TCRbeta cDNA libraries were constructed, with sample barcodes and unique molecular identifiers added in the process. Trizol reagent was used to extract RNA from every sample. Library amplification was performed in two PCR steps, and a second sample barcode and Illumina TruSeq adapters were introduced in the second step. Sequencing of libraries was performed on an Illumina NovaSeq with 2 x 150 bp paired-end reads. The study's own analysis went as follows. The reads were demultiplexed and collapsed into UMI-guided consensus sequences using migec v1.2.7. Using mixcr v2.1.11, the UMI consensuses were aligned to TRA and TRB V and J templates and assembled into clonotypes. A clonotype was counted as expanded or contracted only when both edgeR and NoisET called the clonotype significant, with the noise models trained on biological replicates. For edgeR calls, the thresholds were a false discovery rate-adjusted p below 0.01 and a log2 fold-change of 1. As an exploratory analysis of dynamics, PCA with hierarchical clustering was applied to max-normalized trajectories of the 1000 most abundant clonotypes. Separately sequenced CD4+ and CD8+ repertoires were used to assign the CD4 or CD8 phenotype of responding clones. The public reads were quality trimmed at Q25 with fastp and then assembled into clones with MiXCR by TCRdb, keeping productive beta chains. Every CDR3 protein is listed once, alongside the most common genes and DNA of its rows. For this entry, the V and J calls and clone size follow TCRdb and not the study's own pipeline. The sample records 350,000 to 450,000 distinct CDR3 sequences, 20% of which are singletons. The leading ten clones occupy roughly 8.4% of the sample.

Ficoll-Paque density gradient centrifugation was used to isolate PBMCs. Concerning this clonotype itself: The target of this receptor is not known. Base quality data are lacking; no much larger clone is found one base away.

The CDR3 runs 15 amino acids, cysteine and phenylalanine included. The CDR3 DNA has 45 bases and is translated from base 1. V loses 6 bases of germline sequence and J loses 1 base, and the interval between the two ends is 15 bases. CDR1 MNHNS and CDR2 SASEGT are derived from the germline V gene. Sequencing was done on a sample of PBMCs or a T cell subset sorted from them (not recorded which). The chain is made from TRBV6-1 and TRBJ2-5, with the D segment identity uncertain. The TCR originated in an adult woman who had mild COVID-19 (a few samples of this study predate the infection). The sample titles of this study are shuffled in the database, so cell type and time point are left out; the donor was told from shared clones. The sequenced DNA is TGTGCCAGCAGCGCCTTTTGGCGGTCCCAAGAGACCCAGTACTTC. Its protein reads: CASSAFWRSQETQYF.